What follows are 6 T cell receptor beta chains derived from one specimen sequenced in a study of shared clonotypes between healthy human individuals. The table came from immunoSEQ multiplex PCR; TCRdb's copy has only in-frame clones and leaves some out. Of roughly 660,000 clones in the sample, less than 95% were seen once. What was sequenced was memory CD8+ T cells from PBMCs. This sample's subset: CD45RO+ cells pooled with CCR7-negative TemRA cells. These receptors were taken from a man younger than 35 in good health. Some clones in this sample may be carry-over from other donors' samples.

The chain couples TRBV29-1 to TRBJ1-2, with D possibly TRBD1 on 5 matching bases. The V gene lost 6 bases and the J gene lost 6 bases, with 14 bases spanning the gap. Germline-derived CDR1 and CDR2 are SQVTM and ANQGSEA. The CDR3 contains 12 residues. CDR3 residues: CSVPPGGDGYTF. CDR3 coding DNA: TGCAGCGTCCCCCCCGGGGGAGATGGCTACACCTTC.

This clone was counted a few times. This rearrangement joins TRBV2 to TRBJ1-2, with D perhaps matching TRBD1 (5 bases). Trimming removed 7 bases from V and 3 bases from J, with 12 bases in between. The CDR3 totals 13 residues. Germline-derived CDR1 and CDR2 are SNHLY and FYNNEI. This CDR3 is CASKLSGDYGYTF. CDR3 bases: TGTGCCAGCAAATTATCGGGGGACTATGGCTACACCTTC.

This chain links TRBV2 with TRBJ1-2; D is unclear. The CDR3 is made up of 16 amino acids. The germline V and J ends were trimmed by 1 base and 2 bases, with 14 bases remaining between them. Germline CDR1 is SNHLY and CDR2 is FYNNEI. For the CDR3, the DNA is TGTGCCAGCAGTGAAGGAAGACAAGGATCCAACTATGGCTACACCTTC. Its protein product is CASSEGRQGSNYGYTF.

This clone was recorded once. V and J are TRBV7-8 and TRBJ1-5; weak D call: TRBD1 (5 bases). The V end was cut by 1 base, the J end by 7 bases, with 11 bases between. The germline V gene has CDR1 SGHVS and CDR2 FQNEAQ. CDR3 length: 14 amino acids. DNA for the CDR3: TGTGCCAGCAGCTTAGATGACGGGGGACAGCCCCAGCATTTT. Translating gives CASSLDDGGQPQHF.

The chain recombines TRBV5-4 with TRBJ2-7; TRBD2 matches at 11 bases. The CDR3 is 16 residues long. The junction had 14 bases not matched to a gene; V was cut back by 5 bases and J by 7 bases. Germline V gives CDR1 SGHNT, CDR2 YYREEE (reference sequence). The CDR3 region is CASSPGTSGVFEEQYF. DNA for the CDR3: TGTGCCAGCAGTCCCGGGACTAGCGGCGTTTTTGAAGAGCAGTACTTC.

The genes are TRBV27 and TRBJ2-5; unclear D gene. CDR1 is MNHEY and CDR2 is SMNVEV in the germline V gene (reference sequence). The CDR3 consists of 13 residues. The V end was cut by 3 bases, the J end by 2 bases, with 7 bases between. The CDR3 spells CASSFNSQETQYF. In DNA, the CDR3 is TGTGCCAGCAGTTTTAACAGTCAAGAGACCCAGTACTTC.